The following is a T cell receptor (beta chain) sequence with its context. In the original processing: How many nucleated cells were present was estimated from reference gene primer amplification. Assay: immunoSEQ multiplex PCR; the TCRdb copy retains only in-frame clones and omits some. V and J calls and clone size follow that table, whereas D and trimming were derived from the DNA. Here the sample spans about 120,000 clones, roughly 88% being singletons. This record comes from a study of blood T cell repertoires in COVID-19. Overall study context: The United States, Italy and Spain were the sources of the acute and convalescent COVID-19 samples. Sample material is recorded as cDNA or gDNA derived from T cells, B-cell-depleted T cells, or PBMCs.

Trimming left V 5 bases short and J 1 base short, with 8 bases between. The germline gives CDR1 SGHTA, CDR2 FQGNSA. CDR3 length: 13 amino acids. Sequenced input: peripheral blood. The chain is built from TRBV7-2 and TRBJ2-5; D perhaps matches TRBD2 (6 bases). The TCR originated in a woman between 50 and 59 years old with active or convalescent COVID-19. CDR3 coding DNA: TGTGCCAGCAGCCAGGGACTCCAAGAGACCCAGTACTTC. It is translated as CASSQGLQETQYF.